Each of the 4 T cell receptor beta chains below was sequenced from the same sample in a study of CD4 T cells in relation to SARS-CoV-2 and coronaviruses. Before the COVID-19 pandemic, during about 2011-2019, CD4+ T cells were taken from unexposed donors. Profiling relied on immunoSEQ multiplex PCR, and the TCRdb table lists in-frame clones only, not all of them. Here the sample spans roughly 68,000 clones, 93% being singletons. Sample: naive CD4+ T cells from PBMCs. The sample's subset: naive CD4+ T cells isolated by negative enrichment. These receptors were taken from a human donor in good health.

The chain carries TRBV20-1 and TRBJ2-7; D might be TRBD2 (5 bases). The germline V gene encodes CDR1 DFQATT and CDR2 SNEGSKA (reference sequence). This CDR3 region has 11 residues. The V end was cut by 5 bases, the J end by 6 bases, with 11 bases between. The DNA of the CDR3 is TGCAGTGCTGGAGGACCCTTCGAGCAGTACTTC. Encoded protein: CSAGGPFEQYF.

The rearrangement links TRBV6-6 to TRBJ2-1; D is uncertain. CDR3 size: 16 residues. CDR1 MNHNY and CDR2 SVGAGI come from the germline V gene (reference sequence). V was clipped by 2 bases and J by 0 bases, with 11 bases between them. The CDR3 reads CASSYDAVSSYNEQFF. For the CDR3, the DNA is TGTGCCAGCAGTTACGACGCGGTGTCCTCCTACAATGAGCAGTTCTTC.

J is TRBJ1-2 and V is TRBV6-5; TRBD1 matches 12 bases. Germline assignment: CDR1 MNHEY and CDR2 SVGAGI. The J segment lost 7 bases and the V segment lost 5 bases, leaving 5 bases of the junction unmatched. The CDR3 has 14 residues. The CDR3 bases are TGTGCCAGCAGTCCGGGACAGGGGGCTAGTGGCTACACCTTC. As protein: CASSPGQGASGYTF.

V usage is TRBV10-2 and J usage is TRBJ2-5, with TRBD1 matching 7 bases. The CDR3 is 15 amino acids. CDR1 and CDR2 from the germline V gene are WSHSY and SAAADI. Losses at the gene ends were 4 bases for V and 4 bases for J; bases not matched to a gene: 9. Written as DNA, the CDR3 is TGCGCCAGCAGTGTGCCACGACAGGGAAGAGAGACCCAGTACTTC. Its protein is CASSVPRQGRETQYF.